This TCR beta chain was obtained from a study of cytomegalovirus exposure and HLA in healthy donors. Overall study context: Membership in the Caucasian-associated ancestry cluster was found for around four fifths of 350 to 450 genotyped donors.

Findings and limits, study-wide: Highly shared variants forming one cluster were likely a sequencing artifact.

The CDR3 runs 12 residues. Germline V CDR1 and CDR2: MNHNY, SVGAGI (reference sequence). Trimming took 8 bases from V and 3 from J; bases not matched to a gene: 3. Concerning this clone: Antigen: not known.

PCR used 60 Vbeta primers and 13 Jbeta primers. The assay was immunoSEQ multiplex PCR, and TCRdb's table has in-frame clones only and misses some. Among about 120,000 clones listed, approximately 80% were seen once. The sequence was obtained from a woman aged 40 to 49 in good health and CMV-seropositive. The sequenced sample consisted of PBMCs. The chain links TRBV6-6 to TRBJ1-2; 7 bases are shared with TRBD1. Written as DNA, the CDR3 is TGTGCCAGCGGAGACAGGGACTATGGCTACACCTTC. Its protein product is CASGDRDYGYTF.